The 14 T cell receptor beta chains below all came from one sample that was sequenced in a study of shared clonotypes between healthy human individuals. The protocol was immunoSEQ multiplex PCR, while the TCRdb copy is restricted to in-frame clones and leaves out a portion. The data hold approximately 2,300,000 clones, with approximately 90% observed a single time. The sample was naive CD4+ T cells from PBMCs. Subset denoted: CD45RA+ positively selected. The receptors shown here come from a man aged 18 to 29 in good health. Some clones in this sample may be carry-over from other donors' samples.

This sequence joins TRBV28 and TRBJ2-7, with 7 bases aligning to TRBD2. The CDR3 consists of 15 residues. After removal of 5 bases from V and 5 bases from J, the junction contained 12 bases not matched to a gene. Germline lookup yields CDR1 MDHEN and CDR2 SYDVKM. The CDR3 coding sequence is TGTGCCAGCAGTGACAGCGGACGGGAGGCTGACGAGCAGTACTTC. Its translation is CASSDSGREADEQYF.

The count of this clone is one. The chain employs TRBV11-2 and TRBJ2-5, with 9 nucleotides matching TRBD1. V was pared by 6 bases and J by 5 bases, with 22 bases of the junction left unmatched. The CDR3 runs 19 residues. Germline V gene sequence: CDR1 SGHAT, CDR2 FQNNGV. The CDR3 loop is CASSATPQYRQGERETQYF. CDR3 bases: TGTGCCAGCAGTGCTACACCCCAGTATCGACAGGGGGAAAGGGAGACCCAGTACTTC.

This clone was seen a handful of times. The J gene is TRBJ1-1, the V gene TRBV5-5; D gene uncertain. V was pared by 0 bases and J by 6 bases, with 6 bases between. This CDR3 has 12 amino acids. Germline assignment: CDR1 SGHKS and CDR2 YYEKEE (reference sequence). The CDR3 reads CASSLERSEAFF. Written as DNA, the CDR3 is TGTGCCAGCAGCTTGGAAAGGTCTGAAGCTTTCTTT.

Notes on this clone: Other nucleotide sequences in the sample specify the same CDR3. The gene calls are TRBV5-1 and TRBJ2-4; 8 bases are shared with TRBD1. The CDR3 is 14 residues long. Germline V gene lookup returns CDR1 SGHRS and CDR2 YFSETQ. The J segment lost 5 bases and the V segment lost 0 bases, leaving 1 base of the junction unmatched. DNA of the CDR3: TGCGCCAGCAGCTTGGTACAGGGGGAAAACATTCAGTACTTC. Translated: CASSLVQGENIQYF.

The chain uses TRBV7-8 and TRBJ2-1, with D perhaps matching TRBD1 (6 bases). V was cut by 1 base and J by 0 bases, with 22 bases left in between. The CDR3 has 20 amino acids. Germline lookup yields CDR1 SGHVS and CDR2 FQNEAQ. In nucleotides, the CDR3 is TGTGCCAGCAGCTTAGGGGGGCTAGCAGGCCAAGGTTACTCCTACAATGAGCAGTTCTTC. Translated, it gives CASSLGGLAGQGYSYNEQFF.

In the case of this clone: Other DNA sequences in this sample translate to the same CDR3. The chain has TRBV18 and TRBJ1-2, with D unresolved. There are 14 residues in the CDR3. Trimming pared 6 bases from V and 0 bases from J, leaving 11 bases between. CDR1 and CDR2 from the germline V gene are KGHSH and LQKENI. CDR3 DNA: TGTGCCAGCTCCCCGGCCGAAGCTAACTATGGCTACACCTTC. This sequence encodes CASSPAEANYGYTF.

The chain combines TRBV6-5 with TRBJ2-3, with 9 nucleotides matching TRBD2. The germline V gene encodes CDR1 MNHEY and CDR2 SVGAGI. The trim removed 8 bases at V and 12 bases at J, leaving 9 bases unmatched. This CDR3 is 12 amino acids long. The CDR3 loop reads CASGAGGPTQYF. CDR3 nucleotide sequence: TGTGCCAGCGGGGCGGGAGGGCCTACCCAGTATTTT.

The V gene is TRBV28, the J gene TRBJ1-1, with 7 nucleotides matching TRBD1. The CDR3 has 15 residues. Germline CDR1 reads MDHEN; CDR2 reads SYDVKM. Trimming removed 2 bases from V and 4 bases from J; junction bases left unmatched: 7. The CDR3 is CASSLRTGAGTEAFF. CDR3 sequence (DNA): TGTGCCAGCAGTTTAAGAACAGGGGCAGGCACTGAAGCTTTCTTT. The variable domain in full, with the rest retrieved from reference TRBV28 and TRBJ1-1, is DVKVTQSSRYLVKRTGEKVFLECVQDMDHENMFWYRQDPGLGLRLIYFSYDVKMKEKGDIPEGYSVSREKKERFSLILESASTNQTSMYLCASSLRTGAGTEAFFGQGTRLTVV.

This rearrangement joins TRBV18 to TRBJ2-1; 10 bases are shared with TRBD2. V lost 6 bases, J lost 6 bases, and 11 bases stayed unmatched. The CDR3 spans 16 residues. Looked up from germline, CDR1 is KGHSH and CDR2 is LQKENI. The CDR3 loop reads CASSPLAGVGGNEQFF. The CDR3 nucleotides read TGTGCCAGCTCGCCCCTAGCGGGAGTTGGCGGCAATGAGCAGTTCTTC.

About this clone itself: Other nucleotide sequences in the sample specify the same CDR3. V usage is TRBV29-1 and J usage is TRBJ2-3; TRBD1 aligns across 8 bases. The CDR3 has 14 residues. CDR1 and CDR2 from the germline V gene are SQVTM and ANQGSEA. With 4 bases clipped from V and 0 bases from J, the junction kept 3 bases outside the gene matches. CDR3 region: CSVAGTGSTDTQYF. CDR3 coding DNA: TGCAGCGTTGCCGGGACAGGAAGCACAGATACGCAGTATTTT.

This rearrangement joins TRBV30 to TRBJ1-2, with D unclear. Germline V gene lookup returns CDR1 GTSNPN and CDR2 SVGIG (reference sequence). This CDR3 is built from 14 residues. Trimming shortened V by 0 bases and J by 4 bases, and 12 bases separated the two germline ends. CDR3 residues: CAWSVIGRFYGYTF. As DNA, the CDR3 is TGTGCCTGGAGTGTAATCGGCCGTTTCTATGGCTACACCTTC.

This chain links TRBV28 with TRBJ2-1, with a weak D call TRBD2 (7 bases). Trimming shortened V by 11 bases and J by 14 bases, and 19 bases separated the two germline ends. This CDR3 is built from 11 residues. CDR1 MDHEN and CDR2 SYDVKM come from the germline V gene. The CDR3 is CAPRGGGWEFF. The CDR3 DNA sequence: TGTGCCCCCCGAGGGGGGGGCTGGGAGTTCTTC.

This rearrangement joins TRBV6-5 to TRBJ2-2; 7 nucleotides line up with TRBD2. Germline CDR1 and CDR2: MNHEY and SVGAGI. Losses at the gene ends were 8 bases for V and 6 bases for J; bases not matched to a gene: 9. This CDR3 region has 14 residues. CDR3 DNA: TGTGCCAGCTCCCCCTTGGGGGGGGCCGGGGAGCTGTTTTTT. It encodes CASSPLGGAGELFF.

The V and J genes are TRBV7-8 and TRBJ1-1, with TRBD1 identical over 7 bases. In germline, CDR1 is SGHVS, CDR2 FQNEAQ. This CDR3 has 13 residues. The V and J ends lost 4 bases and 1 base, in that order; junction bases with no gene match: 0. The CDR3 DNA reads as TGTGCCAGCAGCTGGACAGGGAACACTGAAGCTTTCTTT. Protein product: CASSWTGNTEAFF.